The TCR beta chain described here comes from a study of technical replicates of blood from several donors. Profiling relied on immunoSEQ multiplex PCR, and the TCRdb table lists in-frame clones only, not all of them. In the table there are about 97,000 clones, around 96% of which are singletons. The CDR3 extends over 15 amino acids. CDR1 and CDR2 from the germline V gene are SGDLS and YYNGEE. Trimming stripped 0 bases from V and 1 base from J, with 10 bases between. This rearrangement joins TRBV9 to TRBJ1-1, with D tentatively TRBD1 (6 bases). This receptor was taken from a human donor in good health. Sequenced material: T cells isolated from PBMCs. CDR3 region: CASSVEGQPNTEAFF. CDR3 coding DNA: TGTGCCAGCAGCGTAGAAGGACAGCCGAACACTGAAGCTTTCTTT.